The sequence of this T cell receptor (beta chain) was determined in a study of CD8+ T cells in alopecia areata. Trimming shortened V by 4 bases and J by 5 bases, and 19 bases separated the two germline ends. The germline V gene encodes CDR1 SGHNT and CDR2 YYREEE (reference sequence). The CDR3 is made up of 16 amino acids. Reverse transcription of extracted RNA yielded cDNA, which provided the sequencing template. Sequenced by immunoSEQ multiplex PCR; TCRdb stores in-frame clones only, minus some. The sample consists of fewer than 150,000 clones, roughly 56% of them appearing once. Specified treatment: oral pan-JAK inhibitor, 5-10 mg twice daily.

This TCR came from a human donor with alopecia areata. This chain joins TRBV5-4 and TRBJ2-1; perhaps TRBD1 as D (6 bases). The sequencing used CD4+ T cells sorted from blood, collected at week 24, from a patient treated with tofacitinib. The DNA of the CDR3 is TGTGCCAGCAGCCGCCAAGGAGGACAGTTTAACAATGAGCAGTTCTTC. Residues: CASSRQGGQFNNEQFF.